This T cell receptor beta chain is drawn from a study of blood T cell repertoires in COVID-19. Study context: Sample material is recorded as cDNA or gDNA derived from T cells, B-cell-depleted T cells, or PBMCs.

Cohort allocation depended upon clinical history that participants reported. V was clipped by 2 bases and J by 7 bases, with 5 bases between them. The CDR3 is made up of 11 amino acids. Germline V gene sequence: CDR1 MNHNY, CDR2 SVGAGI (reference sequence). Clones were sequenced by immunoSEQ multiplex PCR, and TCRdb holds only the in-frame ones, with some missing. The repertoire includes some 200,000 clones, 82% of them detected once, and approximately 10% sits in the top ten. The sequenced sample was PBMCs or T cells enriched from blood (not recorded which). The chain links TRBV6-6 to TRBJ1-1; D uncertain. The clonotype originates from a man aged 35 to 55 who had recovered from COVID-19. The CDR3 bases are TGTGCCAGCAGTTACCGAGGTGAAGCTTTCTTT. It translates to CASSYRGEAFF.